This T cell receptor (beta chain) stems from a study of CD8 T cells in ankylosing spondylitis. Study-wide points: Characteristic, it appeared, of ankylosing spondylitis blood was a TCR beta motif of about eight highly homologous variants. Researchers reportedly found disease-linked clones significantly enriched in matched ankylosing spondylitis synovial fluid. Clones linked to disease, bearing a CD8+ phenotype, were relatively rare in peripheral blood.

The CDR3 is made up of 14 amino acids. In germline, CDR1 is SGDLS, CDR2 YYNGEE. The V and J ends lost 3 bases and 1 base respectively, with 10 bases between them. This clonotype was counted only a few times. Its antigen remains unidentified. Molecular-barcoded quantitative 5'-RACE produced these TCR beta libraries. TCRdb ran MiXCR on the 5' RACE reads and lists one entry per CDR3 protein. The sample records 200,000 to 250,000 distinct CDR3 sequences, about 18% being singletons. This clonotype originated in a male donor with ankylosing spondylitis. The sequencing sample was made of blood, either unsorted or a sorted T cell fraction (not recorded which). The chain is built from TRBV9 and TRBJ1-1; D perhaps matches TRBD1 (5 bases). The CDR3 nucleotides are TGTGCCAGCAGCGACGGGACGCCGAACACTGAAGCTTTCTTT. Translation gives CASSDGTPNTEAFF.